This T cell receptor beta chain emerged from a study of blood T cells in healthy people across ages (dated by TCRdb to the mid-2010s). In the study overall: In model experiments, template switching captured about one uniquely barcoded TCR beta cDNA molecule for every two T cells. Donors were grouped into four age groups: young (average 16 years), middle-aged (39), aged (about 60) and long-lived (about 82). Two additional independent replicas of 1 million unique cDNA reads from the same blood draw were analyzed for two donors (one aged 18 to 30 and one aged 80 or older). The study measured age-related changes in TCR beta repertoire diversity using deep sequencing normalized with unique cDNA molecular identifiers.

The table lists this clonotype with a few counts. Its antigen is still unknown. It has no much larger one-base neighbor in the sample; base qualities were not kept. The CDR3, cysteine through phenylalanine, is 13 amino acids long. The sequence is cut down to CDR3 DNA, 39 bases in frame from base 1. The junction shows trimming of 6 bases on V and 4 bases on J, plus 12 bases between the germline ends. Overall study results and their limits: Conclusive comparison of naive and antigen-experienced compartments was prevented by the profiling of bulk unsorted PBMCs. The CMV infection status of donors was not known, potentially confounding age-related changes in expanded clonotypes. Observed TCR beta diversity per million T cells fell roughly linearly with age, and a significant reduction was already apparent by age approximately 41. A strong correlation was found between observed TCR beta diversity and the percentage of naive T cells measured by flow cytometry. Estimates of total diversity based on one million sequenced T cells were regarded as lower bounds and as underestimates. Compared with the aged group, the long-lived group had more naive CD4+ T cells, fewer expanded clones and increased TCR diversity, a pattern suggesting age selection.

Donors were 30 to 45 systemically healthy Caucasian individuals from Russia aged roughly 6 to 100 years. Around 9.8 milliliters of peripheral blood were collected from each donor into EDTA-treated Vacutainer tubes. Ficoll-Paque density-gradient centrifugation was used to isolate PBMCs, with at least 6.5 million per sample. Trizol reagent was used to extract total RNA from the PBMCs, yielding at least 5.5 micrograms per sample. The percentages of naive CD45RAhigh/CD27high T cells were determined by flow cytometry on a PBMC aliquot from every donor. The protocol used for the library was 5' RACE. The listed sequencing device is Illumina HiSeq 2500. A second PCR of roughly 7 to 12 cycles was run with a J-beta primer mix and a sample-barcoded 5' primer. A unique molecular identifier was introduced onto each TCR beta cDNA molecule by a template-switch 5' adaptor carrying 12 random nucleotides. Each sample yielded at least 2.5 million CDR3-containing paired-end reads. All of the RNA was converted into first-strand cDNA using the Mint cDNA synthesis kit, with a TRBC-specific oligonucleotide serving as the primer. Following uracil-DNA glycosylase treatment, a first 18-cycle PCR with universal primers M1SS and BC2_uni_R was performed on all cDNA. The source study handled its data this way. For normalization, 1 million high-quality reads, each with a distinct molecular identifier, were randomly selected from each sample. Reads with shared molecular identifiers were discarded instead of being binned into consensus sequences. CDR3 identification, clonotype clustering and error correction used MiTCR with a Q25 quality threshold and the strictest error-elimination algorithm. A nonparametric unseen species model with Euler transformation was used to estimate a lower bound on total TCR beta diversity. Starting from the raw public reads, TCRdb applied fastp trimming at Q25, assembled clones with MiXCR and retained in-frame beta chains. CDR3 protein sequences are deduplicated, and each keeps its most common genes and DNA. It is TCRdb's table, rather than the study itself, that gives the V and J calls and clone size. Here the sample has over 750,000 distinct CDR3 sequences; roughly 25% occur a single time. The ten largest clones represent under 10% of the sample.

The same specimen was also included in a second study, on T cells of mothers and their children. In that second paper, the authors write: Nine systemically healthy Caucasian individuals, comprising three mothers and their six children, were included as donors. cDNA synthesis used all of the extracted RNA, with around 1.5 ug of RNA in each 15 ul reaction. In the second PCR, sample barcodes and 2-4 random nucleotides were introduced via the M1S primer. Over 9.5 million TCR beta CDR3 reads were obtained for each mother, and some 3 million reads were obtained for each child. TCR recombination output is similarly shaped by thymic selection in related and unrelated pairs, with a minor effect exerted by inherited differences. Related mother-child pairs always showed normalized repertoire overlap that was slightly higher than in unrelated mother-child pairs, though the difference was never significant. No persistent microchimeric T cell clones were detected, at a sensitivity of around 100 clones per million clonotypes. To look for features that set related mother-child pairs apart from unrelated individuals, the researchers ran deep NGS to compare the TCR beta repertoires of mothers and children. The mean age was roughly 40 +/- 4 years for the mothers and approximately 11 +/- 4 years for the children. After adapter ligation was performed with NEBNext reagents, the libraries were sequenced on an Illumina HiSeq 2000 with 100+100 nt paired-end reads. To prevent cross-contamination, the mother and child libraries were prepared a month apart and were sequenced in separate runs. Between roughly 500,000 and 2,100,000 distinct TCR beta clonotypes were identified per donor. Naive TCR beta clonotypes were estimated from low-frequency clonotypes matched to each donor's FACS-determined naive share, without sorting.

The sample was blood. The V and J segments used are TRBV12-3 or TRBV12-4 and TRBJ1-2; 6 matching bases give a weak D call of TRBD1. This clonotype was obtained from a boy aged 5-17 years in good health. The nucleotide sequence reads TGTGCCAGCAGAATTACAGGGACCTATGGCTACACCTTC. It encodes CASRITGTYGYTF.